This T cell receptor (beta chain) was sequenced during a study of vaccination and CD4 T cells after COVID-19. Overall study context: Six male and four female convalescents took part, two of them Hispanic. Post-COVID sampling occurred a median around 100 days after diagnosis (range 35 to 161).

This clonotype was seen once. The target antigen is unknown. V lost 6 bases to trimming and J lost 5 bases, with 9 bases between them. CDR1 KGHSH and CDR2 LQKENI come from the germline V gene. CDR3 length equals 12 residues. The sample's treatment: roughly 10-day PBMC culture with coronavirus spike peptide pools or control peptides (ViraFEST assay). Expansion of antigen-specific T cells with peptide pools by ViraFEST preceded sequencing of TCRs. An Oncomine TCR Beta short-read assay was used to sequence the DNA from cultured CD4+ T cells. Using its own MiXCR run on the PCR reads, TCRdb lists one record per CDR3 protein. The sample shows more than 15,000 distinct CDR3 sequences, about 39% of them seen only once.

Sequenced: CD4+ T cells from blood, cultured in vitro. This sequence was found in a human donor who had recovered from COVID-19. The V gene is TRBV18, the J gene TRBJ2-3; D is perhaps TRBD1 (5 bases). In DNA form, the CDR3 reads TGTGCCAGCTCCCGCCAGGGAGATACGCAGTATTTT. Translating gives CASSRQGDTQYF.